This record covers a single T cell receptor beta chain. This entry belongs to a study of blood T cell repertoires in COVID-19. Libraries were prepared by immunoSEQ multiplex PCR; TCRdb keeps only in-frame clonotypes and omits some of them. The sample includes approximately 150,000 clones, about 83% seen only once; the top ten take about 3.4%. The trim removed 1 base at V and 9 bases at J, leaving 11 bases unmatched. Germline CDR1 MRHNA, CDR2 SNTAGT. The CDR3 contains 16 residues. The J gene is TRBJ2-1, the V gene TRBV6-4; 8 nucleotides agree with TRBD2. The sample consisted of PBMCs or T cells enriched from blood (not recorded which). This TCR derives from a woman aged 50 to 60 with acute COVID-19. The CDR3 DNA is TGTGCCAGCAGTGACTTCCGCGGGAGGAGTCCGGGTGAGCAGTTCTTC. This codes for CASSDFRGRSPGEQFF.